What follows are 16 T cell receptor beta chains derived from one specimen sequenced in a study of PD-1 blockade in mismatch repair-deficient tumors. TCRdb's copy holds only in-frame clones and misses some; the assay was immunoSEQ multiplex PCR. The data contain around 52,000 clones, roughly 80% of them singletons. Sequenced here: peripheral blood, sampled 20 weeks after starting pembrolizumab. These receptors came from an adult with mismatch repair-deficient cancer.

The chain is built from TRBV5-4 and TRBJ2-3, with D perhaps TRBD2 (6 bases). Between the trimmed V and J ends, which lost 0 bases and 0 bases, there was a span of 11 bases. The CDR3 is 16 residues long. Germline V gene data show CDR1 as SGHNT and CDR2 as YYREEE (reference sequence). The CDR3 is CASSLGLASSTDTQYF. In DNA form, the CDR3 reads TGTGCCAGCAGCTTGGGTCTAGCGTCTAGCACAGATACGCAGTATTTT.

The chain uses TRBV5-6 and TRBJ2-7; tentatively, D is TRBD1 (5 bases). The CDR3 extends over 14 amino acids. The germline V gene has CDR1 SGHDT and CDR2 YYEEEE. The V end was cut by 0 bases, the J end by 3 bases, with 10 bases between. CDR3 bases: TGTGCCAGCAGCTTGGGCTCAGGGAACTACGAGCAGTACTTC. Its protein is CASSLGSGNYEQYF.

V is TRBV4-1 and J is TRBJ1-1; 9 bases are shared with TRBD1. The V segment lost 4 bases and the J segment 14 bases; nucleotides outside the gene matches: 11. CDR3 length: 13 residues. The germline gives CDR1 MGHRA, CDR2 YSYEKL. In DNA form, the CDR3 reads TGCGCCAGCAGCCTCCAGGGGACAGGGTCGGGGTTCTTT. Translation gives CASSLQGTGSGFF.

The chain links TRBV27 to TRBJ2-1; D is ambiguous. V gave up 4 bases and J gave up 1 base, with 8 bases separating them. The germline gives CDR1 MNHEY, CDR2 SMNVEV (reference sequence). The CDR3 is 14 amino acids. CDR3 nucleotides: TGTGCCAGCAGTTGGCTGGGGTCCTACAATGAGCAGTTCTTC. Translated, it gives CASSWLGSYNEQFF.

This chain joins TRBV5-1 and TRBJ2-5; 7 positions agree with TRBD1. The J segment lost 3 bases and the V segment lost 2 bases, leaving 4 bases of the junction unmatched. The CDR3 consists of 14 residues. Germline CDR1 SGHRS, CDR2 YFSETQ. CDR3 sequence: CASSFYGTEETQYF. CDR3 DNA: TGCGCCAGCAGCTTTTACGGGACAGAAGAGACCCAGTACTTC.

This clone was found a few times. This rearrangement joins TRBV9 to TRBJ1-2, with no clear D. The CDR3 has 14 residues. Trimming shortened V by 0 bases and J by 3 bases, and 9 bases separated the two germline ends. From germline, CDR1 is SGDLS and CDR2 YYNGEE. The CDR3 DNA sequence: TGTGCCAGCAGCGTAGACGCAGCTCACTATGGCTACACCTTC. It specifies CASSVDAAHYGYTF.

This clone counts as large. V usage is TRBV28 and J usage is TRBJ2-2; 9 positions agree with TRBD2. J was trimmed by 6 bases and V by 5 bases; bases with no gene match: 4. The CDR3 consists of 14 residues. The germline V gene encodes CDR1 MDHEN and CDR2 SYDVKM. CDR3 in amino acids: CASSRTSASGELFF. CDR3 DNA: TGTGCCAGCAGTCGGACTAGCGCTTCCGGGGAGCTGTTTTTT.

V is TRBV2 and J is TRBJ2-7, with a possible D match to TRBD1 (6 bases). Germline values: CDR1 SNHLY, CDR2 FYNNEI. V shed 4 bases and J shed 4 bases, with 17 bases lying between them. This CDR3 is built from 15 residues. CDR3 in DNA: TGTGCCAGCAGTGGCATGGCAGGGGTAGGGTACGAGCAGTACTTC. Translated, it gives CASSGMAGVGYEQYF.

The chain is built from TRBV6-1 and TRBJ1-1; D not resolved. Trimming pared 3 bases from V and 1 base from J, leaving 15 bases between. This CDR3 is built from 16 residues. Germline values: CDR1 MNHNS, CDR2 SASEGT. The CDR3 reads CASSDRGRRENTEAFF. The CDR3 DNA sequence: TGTGCCAGCAGTGACCGCGGACGAAGGGAGAACACTGAAGCTTTCTTT.

The gene calls are TRBV11-2 and TRBJ2-5; TRBD1 aligns across 8 bases. V was pared by 6 bases and J by 0 bases, with 9 bases of the junction left unmatched. Germline CDR1 is SGHAT and CDR2 is FQNNGV. CDR3 length equals 16 residues. This CDR3 is CASSSPGQDYQETQYF. Here the CDR3 DNA reads TGTGCCAGCAGTTCTCCGGGACAGGACTACCAAGAGACCCAGTACTTC.

The sample holds a few counts of this clone. This chain uses TRBV4-3 with TRBJ2-7; TRBD1 matches at 7 bases. This CDR3 spans 14 amino acids. V lost 0 bases to trimming and J lost 2 bases; unmatched junction nucleotides: 1. Germline V lookup: CDR1 LGHNA, CDR2 YSLEER. CDR3 in DNA: TGCGCCAGCAGCCAAGAAGACAGGGCCTACGAGCAGTACTTC. Residues: CASSQEDRAYEQYF.

This clone was seen only a few times. The genes are TRBV7-8 and TRBJ2-3; perhaps D is TRBD1 or TRBD2 (5 bases each). Germline loops: CDR1 SGHVS, CDR2 FQNEAQ. CDR3 size: 13 residues. Trimming shortened V by 1 base and J by 4 bases, and 6 bases separated the two germline ends. CDR3 nucleotide sequence: TGTGCCAGCAGCTTAGGAGGGGCAGATACGCAGTATTTT. This codes for CASSLGGADTQYF.

Only one count was recorded for this clone. The CDR3 bases are TGTGCCAGCTCACCACAGGTCCGCCAAGAGACCCAGTACTTC. Translating it yields CASSPQVRQETQYF. This rearrangement joins TRBV18 to TRBJ2-5; D unresolved. The germline V and J ends were trimmed by 1 base and 1 base, with 7 bases remaining between them. CDR3 size: 14 residues. The germline CDR1 and CDR2 sequences are KGHSH and LQKENI.

This clone has a single count. CDR3 DNA: TGTGCCAGCAGTTTATACGGAGAGACCCAGTACTTC. This gives the protein CASSLYGETQYF. The chain is built from TRBV27 and TRBJ2-5; D is ambiguous. The CDR3 has 12 amino acids. Trimming removed 1 base from V and 4 bases from J, with 4 bases in between. Per the germline V gene, CDR1 is MNHEY and CDR2 is SMNVEV (reference sequence).

The chain employs TRBV4-1 and TRBJ2-5, with 13 bases identical to TRBD2. The CDR3 spans 17 residues. Germline CDR1 and CDR2: MGHRA and YSYEKL. V was clipped by 2 bases and J by 2 bases; unmatched bases: 5. Here the CDR3 reads CASSQPGLAGSQETQYF. CDR3 nucleotides: TGCGCCAGCAGCCAACCGGGACTAGCGGGGTCTCAAGAGACCCAGTACTTC.

The V call is TRBV13, the J call TRBJ1-1; a weak D match, TRBD1 (5 bases). Germline lookup yields CDR1 PRHDT and CDR2 FYEKMQ (reference sequence). The CDR3 length is 14 residues. The V and J ends lost 8 bases and 0 bases respectively, with 13 bases between them. CDR3: CASQNTGMNTEAFF. For the CDR3, the DNA is TGTGCCAGCCAAAACACAGGCATGAACACTGAAGCTTTCTTT.